A selection of T cell receptor beta chains follows, all from one sample in a study of blood T cells in healthy people across ages. TCRdb re-analysed the 5' RACE reads in MiXCR, keeping a single row per CDR3 protein. This repertoire shows fewer than 950,000 distinct CDR3 sequences, around 34% found once; its top ten account for approximately 12%. The sequencing input was blood. These receptors all come from a man between 18 and 29 years old in good health. Each CDR3 is given with its conserved first and last residue. The D gene is left open where the match is weak. Clone size is shown for a subset of rows, as once, few, many or a class of expanded clone.

clone size	CDR3 length	D gene	V gene	J gene	CDR3 protein	CDR3 DNA
.	11	.	TRBV19	TRBJ2-5	CASSNGNEQYF	TGTGCCAGTAGTAACGGCAATGAGCAGTACTTC
few	16	.	TRBV20-1	TRBJ2-3	CSVNPTGGILTDTQYF	TGCAGTGTTAACCCCACCGGAGGGATTCTCACAGATACGCAGTATTTT
few	17	TRBD2	TRBV7-8	TRBJ2-1	CASSLGLLAGGPNEQFF	TGTGCCAGCAGCTTAGGGCTACTAGCGGGGGGGCCTAATGAGCAGTTCTTC
.	13	.	TRBV4-2	TRBJ1-2	CTSSRDKDYGYTF	TGTACCAGCAGCCGCGACAAGGACTATGGCTACACCTTC
.	14	.	TRBV6-5	TRBJ1-6	CASSYEGMGSPLHF	TGTGCCAGCAGTTACGAGGGTATGGGGTCACCCCTCCACTTT
few	14	.	TRBV29-1	TRBJ2-1	CSVEGFQSRDEQFF	TGCAGCGTTGAAGGGTTCCAAAGTAGAGATGAGCAGTTCTTC
few	14	.	TRBV5-1	TRBJ1-5	CASSLSMGDQPQHF	TGCGCCAGCAGCTTATCCATGGGTGATCAGCCCCAGCATTTT
.	17	TRBD2	TRBV4-3	TRBJ2-5	CASSQTVTGGPYNEQYF	TGCGCCAGCAGCCAAACTGTGACGGGGGGACCATACAATGAGCAGTACTTC
.	14	.	TRBV11-1	TRBJ2-7	CASSLVSNRGEQYF	TGTGCCAGCAGCTTGGTTTCCAATAGGGGCGAGCAGTACTTC
many	17	.	TRBV7-2	TRBJ1-2	CASSLAGQGPLNYGYTF	TGTGCCAGCAGCTTAGCCGGCCAGGGACCTCTTAACTATGGCTACACCTTC
.	15	.	TRBV4-2	TRBJ1-5	CASSLGLVGNQPQHF	TGTGCCAGCAGCCTCGGACTCGTGGGCAATCAGCCCCAGCATTTT
.	15	TRBD1	TRBV5-1	TRBJ1-2	CASSPTQDRRYGYTF	TGCGCCAGCAGCCCCACTCAGGACAGGCGCTATGGCTACACCTTC
few	15	.	TRBV7-2	TRBJ2-1	CASGLGERTSNEQFF	TGTGCCAGCGGACTTGGGGAAAGAACATCCAATGAGCAGTTCTTC
.	12	TRBD2	TRBV5-1	TRBJ2-1	CASSLDWTSQFF	TGCGCCAGCAGCTTGGATTGGACTAGTCAGTTCTTC
few	14	TRBD1	TRBV5-5	TRBJ2-7	CASSRAGTGVEQYF	TGTGCCAGCAGCCGAGCCGGGACAGGGGTCGAGCAGTACTTC
.	16	TRBD2	TRBV4-2	TRBJ2-1	CASSQVGLAVNNEQFF	TGTGCCAGCAGCCAAGTGGGACTAGCAGTAAACAATGAGCAGTTCTTC
.	16	TRBD1	TRBV7-2	TRBJ1-6	CASSLAGTGLNSPLHF	TGTGCCAGCAGTTTAGCCGGGACAGGGCTGAATTCACCCCTCCACTTT
few	17	TRBD1	TRBV28	TRBJ2-6	CASSSLRGRSGANVLTF	TGTGCCAGCAGTTCTTTGAGGGGGCGGTCTGGGGCCAACGTCCTGACTTTC
.	14	TRBD1	TRBV7-2	TRBJ1-2	CASSLAQTGKGYTF	TGTGCCAGCAGCTTAGCCCAGACAGGGAAGGGCTACACCTTC
.	11	.	TRBV25-1	TRBJ1-3	CASHLGNTIYF	TGTGCCAGCCACCTAGGAAACACCATATATTTT
.	13	.	TRBV5-4	TRBJ1-1	CASSAYMNTEAFF	TGTGCCAGCAGCGCGTACATGAACACTGAAGCTTTCTTT
few	17	.	TRBV14	TRBJ1-2	CASSPRGVQRTNYGYTF	TGTGCCAGCAGCCCCCGCGGGGTCCAGAGGACTAACTATGGCTACACCTTC
few	15	.	TRBV7-8	TRBJ2-2	CASSLVRANTGELFF	TGTGCCAGCAGCTTAGTCAGGGCGAACACCGGGGAGCTGTTTTTT
few	15	TRBD2	TRBV12-3/TRBV12-4	TRBJ2-3	CASSLAGAATDTQYF	TGTGCCAGCAGCTTAGCGGGGGCCGCCACAGATACGCAGTATTTT
.	14	.	TRBV2	TRBJ1-2	CASSELGVSYGYTF	TGTGCCAGCAGTGAACTCGGTGTATCCTATGGCTACACCTTC